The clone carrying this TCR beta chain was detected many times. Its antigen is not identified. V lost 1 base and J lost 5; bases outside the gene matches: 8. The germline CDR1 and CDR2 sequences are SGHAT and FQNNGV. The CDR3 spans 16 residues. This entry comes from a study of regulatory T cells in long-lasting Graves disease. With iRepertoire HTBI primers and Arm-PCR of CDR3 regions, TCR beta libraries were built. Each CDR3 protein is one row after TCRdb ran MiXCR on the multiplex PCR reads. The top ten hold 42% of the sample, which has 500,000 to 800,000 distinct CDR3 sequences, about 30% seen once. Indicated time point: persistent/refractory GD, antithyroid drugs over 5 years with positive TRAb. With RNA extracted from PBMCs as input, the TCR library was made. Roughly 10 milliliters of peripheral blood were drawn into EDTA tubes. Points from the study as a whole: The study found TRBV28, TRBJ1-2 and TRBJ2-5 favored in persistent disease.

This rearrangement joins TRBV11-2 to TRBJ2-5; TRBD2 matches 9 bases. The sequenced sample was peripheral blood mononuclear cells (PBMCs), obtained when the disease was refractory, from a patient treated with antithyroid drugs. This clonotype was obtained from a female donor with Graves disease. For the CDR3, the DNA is TGTGCCAGCAGCTTAGTGGGTAGCGGGAGTGTCGAGACCCAGTACTTC. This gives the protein CASSLVGSGSVETQYF.